These 32 T cell receptor beta chains were sequenced from one sample in a study of shared clonotypes between healthy human individuals. The data were produced by immunoSEQ multiplex PCR, yet TCRdb's version contains in-frame clones alone and is incomplete. The sample lists about 1.5 million clones; 95% to 99% were seen once. The source material was naive CD4+ T cells sorted from blood. Described subset: CD45RA+ positively selected. Receptor source: a man younger than 40 in good health.

The chain joins TRBV10-3 to TRBJ2-3; 7 bases are shared with TRBD2. CDR3 size: 15 residues. The germline V gene encodes CDR1 ENHRY and CDR2 SYGVKD. The V gene end was trimmed by 11 bases and the J gene end by 0 bases; junction bases not matched to a gene: 11. The CDR3 DNA reads TGTGCCGCTCGCAGGAGCGGGATTAGCACAGATACGCAGTATTTT. This encodes CAARRSGISTDTQYF.

This clone appeared a single time. This chain uses TRBV5-1 with TRBJ2-5; 11 nucleotides agree with TRBD1. Per germline, CDR1 SGHRS and CDR2 YFSETQ. The CDR3 is 15 residues long. Trimming at V came to 6 bases and at J to 5 bases, leaving 9 bases not matched to a gene. In nucleotides, the CDR3 is TGCGCCAGCACCCCGGACAGGGGGCGCGGGGAGACCCAGTACTTC. Protein sequence: CASTPDRGRGETQYF.

The chain is built from TRBV10-3 and TRBJ2-4; D unclear. The CDR3 is made up of 12 amino acids. From germline, CDR1 is ENHRY and CDR2 SYGVKD. Trimming took off 5 bases at V and 13 bases at J, with 15 bases between the two ends. The DNA of the CDR3 is TGTGCCATCAGTCGAGACGGGCACTTCCAGTACTTC. Amino acid sequence: CAISRDGHFQYF.

This clone was seen once. This chain uses TRBV29-1 with TRBJ2-4; 14 bases are shared with TRBD2. With V trimmed by 7 bases and J by 4 bases, 15 bases remained unmatched. Per the germline V gene, CDR1 is SQVTM and CDR2 is ANQGSEA. This CDR3 is built from 18 residues. The CDR3 loop is CSAVTSGRAISSKNIQYF. CDR3 coding DNA: TGCAGCGCCGTGACTAGCGGGAGGGCCATAAGTTCTAAAAACATTCAGTACTTC.

This chain links TRBV29-1 with TRBJ1-1, with unresolved D. V shed 5 bases and J shed 1 base, with 14 bases lying between them. The CDR3 runs to 14 residues. CDR1 and CDR2 from the germline V gene are SQVTM and ANQGSEA. The CDR3 loop reads CSVHPLVANTEAFF. In DNA, the CDR3 is TGCAGCGTTCATCCGTTAGTGGCGAACACTGAAGCTTTCTTT.

The V gene is TRBV28, the J gene TRBJ1-4; the match to TRBD1 covers 7 bases. From germline, CDR1 is MDHEN and CDR2 SYDVKM. V lost 4 bases, J lost 7 bases, and 9 bases stayed unmatched. The CDR3 has 15 amino acids. CDR3 DNA: TGTGCCAGCAGTTACCACAGGGGCCGCGGTGAAAAACTGTTTTTT. It encodes CASSYHRGRGEKLFF. The full variable domain, rest sourced from reference TRBV28 and TRBJ1-4, is DVKVTQSSRYLVKRTGEKVFLECVQDMDHENMFWYRQDPGLGLRLIYFSYDVKMKEKGDIPEGYSVSREKKERFSLILESASTNQTSMYLCASSYHRGRGEKLFFGSGTQLSVL.

The V gene is TRBV5-1, the J gene TRBJ2-6; D is unresolved. CDR1 and CDR2 (germline): SGHRS, YFSETQ. V lost 5 bases to trimming and J lost 1 base, with 7 bases between them. The CDR3 has 14 residues. The DNA for the CDR3 is TGCGCCAGCAGATCCCTTTCTGGGGCCAACGTCCTGACTTTC. The encoded protein is CASRSLSGANVLTF.

In DNA, the CDR3 is TGTGCCAGCAGCCGAGACAGGCACACTGAAGCTTTCTTT. Residues: CASSRDRHTEAFF. This sequence joins TRBV7-9 and TRBJ1-1; TRBD1 is a possible D gene (6 bases). V lost 5 bases, J lost 3 bases, and 10 bases lay in between. The germline V gene has CDR1 SEHNR and CDR2 FQNEAQ (reference sequence). The CDR3 is 13 amino acids.

This clone has a single count. V is TRBV5-1 and J is TRBJ1-1, with D perhaps TRBD1 (6 bases). V dropped 0 bases and J dropped 4 bases, with 13 bases sitting between them. Germline values: CDR1 SGHRS, CDR2 YFSETQ. The CDR3 totals 15 residues. The CDR3 sequence: CASSLAPSGATEAFF. The CDR3, as DNA: TGCGCCAGCAGCTTGGCTCCCTCGGGGGCCACTGAAGCTTTCTTT. Using reference TRBV5-1 and TRBJ1-1 for the parts outside the CDR3, the full variable domain is KAGVTQTPRYLIKTRGQQVTLSCSPISGHRSVSWYQQTPGQGLQFLFEYFSETQRNKGNFPGRFSGRQFSNSRSEMNVSTLELGDSALYLCASSLAPSGATEAFFGQGTRLTVV.

The chain recombines TRBV5-1 with TRBJ2-1; TRBD2 agrees at 7 bases. This CDR3 region has 15 residues. The germline gives CDR1 SGHRS, CDR2 YFSETQ. The junction had 10 bases not matched to a gene; V was cut back by 5 bases and J by 5 bases. The DNA of the CDR3 is TGCGCCAGCAGGTACCGGGAGGCCAAAAACAATGAGCAGTTCTTC. Translated, it gives CASRYREAKNNEQFF.

This chain links TRBV9 with TRBJ2-7; D ambiguous. From germline, CDR1 is SGDLS and CDR2 YYNGEE. Trimming shortened V by 4 bases and J by 5 bases, and 7 bases separated the two germline ends. The CDR3 runs 11 residues. CDR3 sequence: CASSFSNEQYF. As DNA, the CDR3 is TGTGCCAGCAGCTTCTCAAACGAGCAGTACTTC.

The rearrangement joins TRBV6-5 to TRBJ2-2; the D gene is possibly TRBD1 (6 bases). The CDR3 has 15 residues. Between the trimmed V and J ends, which lost 6 bases and 0 bases, there was a span of 11 bases. The germline V gene has CDR1 MNHEY and CDR2 SVGAGI. In DNA form, the CDR3 reads TGTGCCAGCAGGTCCGGGACAACGAACACCGGGGAGCTGTTTTTT. Translating gives CASRSGTTNTGELFF.

This chain uses TRBV7-3 with TRBJ2-1; the match to TRBD2 covers 10 bases. The CDR3 spans 17 residues. The V segment lost 5 bases and the J segment 2 bases; nucleotides outside the gene matches: 9. Germline values: CDR1 SGHTA, CDR2 FQGTGA. CDR3 residues: CASSPWTSGGTYNEQFF. The CDR3 DNA sequence: TGTGCCAGCAGCCCATGGACTAGCGGAGGAACCTACAATGAGCAGTTCTTC.

V gene TRBV9 combines with J gene TRBJ2-5; perhaps TRBD2 as D (6 bases). The CDR3 has 13 residues. Germline CDR1 SGDLS, CDR2 YYNGEE. V lost 4 bases to trimming and J lost 2 bases, with 9 bases between them. The CDR3 protein is CASSWGLQETQYF. The CDR3 region has the DNA TGTGCCAGCAGCTGGGGACTTCAAGAGACCCAGTACTTC.

The chain has TRBV5-6 and TRBJ2-1; TRBD2 matches at 15 bases. Per the germline V gene, CDR1 is SGHDT and CDR2 is YYEEEE. The CDR3 covers 17 residues. Trimming removed 4 bases from V and 4 bases from J; junction bases left unmatched: 6. The CDR3 here is CASSRRTSGRAYNEQFF. The CDR3 nucleotides read TGTGCCAGCAGCCGGCGGACTAGCGGGAGGGCGTACAATGAGCAGTTCTTC.

This chain connects TRBV5-1 to TRBJ2-5, with no clear D. Germline values: CDR1 SGHRS, CDR2 YFSETQ. Trimming stripped 2 bases from V and 4 bases from J, with 9 bases between. The CDR3 spans 13 residues. The CDR3 spells CASSLKMGETQYF. For the CDR3, the DNA is TGCGCCAGCAGCTTAAAAATGGGAGAGACCCAGTACTTC.

The chain is built from TRBV18 and TRBJ2-7; weak D call: TRBD1 (5 bases). The germline V gene has CDR1 KGHSH and CDR2 LQKENI. The CDR3 extends over 15 amino acids. Trimming left V 5 bases short and J 0 bases short, with 14 bases between. As DNA, the CDR3 is TGTGCCAGCTCAAAAGGGGCCCGAAACTCCTACGAGCAGTACTTC. Its translation: CASSKGARNSYEQYF.

Notes on this clone: The sample holds other DNA sequences that translate to the same CDR3. The rearrangement links TRBV5-1 to TRBJ1-5, with D maybe TRBD1 (5 bases). The germline V gene has CDR1 SGHRS and CDR2 YFSETQ. V lost 0 bases and J 7 bases, leaving 11 bases between the germline ends. The CDR3 runs 14 residues. CDR3: CASSLDGGNQPQHF. The CDR3 nucleotides read TGCGCCAGCAGCTTGGATGGGGGGAACCAGCCCCAGCATTTT.

The J gene is TRBJ1-5, the V gene TRBV5-1; TRBD1 matches 7 bases. The V gene end was trimmed by 0 bases and the J gene end by 8 bases; junction bases not matched to a gene: 11. Germline CDR1 is SGHRS and CDR2 is YFSETQ. CDR3 length equals 16 residues. The DNA for the CDR3 is TGCGCCAGCAGCTTGGCCCCCACAGGGGTTGGGGAGCCCCAGCATTTT. It is translated as CASSLAPTGVGEPQHF. The complete variable domain, with remaining parts taken from reference TRBV5-1 and TRBJ1-5, reads KAGVTQTPRYLIKTRGQQVTLSCSPISGHRSVSWYQQTPGQGLQFLFEYFSETQRNKGNFPGRFSGRQFSNSRSEMNVSTLELGDSALYLCASSLAPTGVGEPQHFGDGTRLSIL.

The rearrangement joins TRBV19 to TRBJ1-5; 11 bases fit TRBD1. The germline V gene has CDR1 LNHDA and CDR2 SQIVND (reference sequence). Unmatched junction bases numbered 6, after V lost 7 bases and J lost 1 base. This CDR3 is 16 amino acids long. This CDR3 is CASTGTGGRSNQPQHF. The CDR3 nucleotides read TGTGCCAGTACCGGGACAGGGGGTAGGAGCAATCAGCCCCAGCATTTT.

The J gene is TRBJ1-5, the V gene TRBV27; D may be TRBD1 (5 bases). Germline V gene lookup returns CDR1 MNHEY and CDR2 SMNVEV (reference sequence). The CDR3 runs 17 residues. V gave up 5 bases and J gave up 0 bases, with 17 bases separating them. CDR3 nucleotides: TGTGCCAGCAGTCCTATTTGGGGGGTAGATAGCAATCAGCCCCAGCATTTT. Protein product: CASSPIWGVDSNQPQHF.

The genes are TRBV7-9 and TRBJ1-5; tentative D call: TRBD1 (5 bases). V lost 9 bases and J 3 bases, leaving 18 bases between the germline ends. The CDR3 sequence is 15 residues long. Germline CDR1 is SEHNR and CDR2 is FQNEAQ (reference sequence). CDR3: CARQLVYRINQPQHF. In nucleotides, the CDR3 is TGTGCCAGACAATTAGTCTACAGGATCAATCAGCCCCAGCATTTT.

The V and J genes are TRBV28 and TRBJ1-2; 7 bases match TRBD1. V shed 6 bases and J 4 bases; nucleotides not matched to a gene: 5. CDR3 size: 13 residues. The V gene's germline CDR1 is MDHEN and CDR2 SYDVKM. The CDR3 coding sequence is TGTGCCAGCAGGACGACAGGGCGCTATGGCTACACCTTC. Translation gives CASRTTGRYGYTF.

The chain recombines TRBV5-1 with TRBJ2-7; D gene uncertain. CDR1 SGHRS and CDR2 YFSETQ come from the germline V gene. The CDR3 has 13 amino acids. V lost 0 bases, J lost 5 bases, and 9 bases lay in between. CDR3 residues: CASSLEFLNEQYF. The CDR3 DNA reads as TGCGCCAGCAGCTTGGAGTTCCTGAACGAGCAGTACTTC.

The chain couples TRBV27 to TRBJ2-7; 14 nucleotides align to TRBD2. The CDR3 covers 18 residues. Germline values: CDR1 MNHEY, CDR2 SMNVEV (reference sequence). With V trimmed by 5 bases and J by 7 bases, 16 bases remained unmatched. The CDR3 nucleotides read TGTGCCAGCAGTCCGAAATTTTGGACTAGCGGGAGGCTCTGGGAGCAGTACTTC. It yields the protein CASSPKFWTSGRLWEQYF.

V is TRBV2 and J is TRBJ1-2; D remains unclear. CDR1 and CDR2 (germline): SNHLY, FYNNEI. The CDR3 loop spans 15 amino acids. V was trimmed by 8 bases and J by 0 bases, leaving 16 bases between them. As DNA, the CDR3 is TGTGCCAGCTCCCCGGCAGGCCTAGCTAACTATGGCTACACCTTC. Protein sequence: CASSPAGLANYGYTF.

The genes are TRBV21-1 and TRBJ2-7; the table calls TRBD2, which could not be checked here. TRBV21-1 is designated a pseudogene. This CDR3 has 15 residues. The CDR3 region is CASNIHPWGVYEQYF. CDR3 DNA: TGTGCCAGCAACATCCACCCTTGGGGAGTCTACGAGCAGTACTTC.

The DNA of the CDR3 is TGTGCCAGCAGTCCTCTTCCAAGAGAGGGTCAGCCCCAGCATTTT. Protein: CASSPLPREGQPQHF. The gene calls are TRBV27 and TRBJ1-5; no definite D call. The CDR3 runs 15 residues. CDR1 is MNHEY and CDR2 is SMNVEV in the germline V gene (reference sequence). The V gene lost 5 bases and the J gene lost 6 bases, with 17 bases spanning the gap.

About this clone: In the same sample, other DNA sequences code for this CDR3. The chain recombines TRBV28 with TRBJ1-5; TRBD1 matches 7 bases. Germline CDR1 reads MDHEN; CDR2 reads SYDVKM. The CDR3 runs 15 residues. V was clipped by 2 bases and J by 4 bases; unmatched bases: 5. CDR3 amino acids: CASSLRAGGNQPQHF. CDR3 DNA sequence: TGTGCCAGCAGTTTAAGGGCAGGGGGAAATCAGCCCCAGCATTTT.

This clone was found once. Other DNA sequences within the sample encode an identical CDR3. The rearrangement uses TRBV5-1 and TRBJ2-1; 15 bases agree with TRBD2. Unmatched junction bases numbered 5, after V lost 3 bases and J lost 4 bases. In germline, CDR1 is SGHRS, CDR2 YFSETQ. The CDR3 has 17 amino acids. DNA of the CDR3: TGCGCCAGCAGCTACGGACTAGCGGGAGGGTTATACAATGAGCAGTTCTTC. It translates to CASSYGLAGGLYNEQFF.

The chain is built from TRBV2 and TRBJ2-7; D not resolved. CDR3 length: 15 amino acids. The V gene's germline CDR1 is SNHLY and CDR2 FYNNEI. The V gene lost 7 bases and the J gene lost 0 bases, with 16 bases spanning the gap. CDR3 loop: CASMRLAASSYEQYF. In nucleotides, the CDR3 is TGTGCCAGCATGCGACTGGCTGCAAGCTCCTACGAGCAGTACTTC. Complete variable domain (other parts from reference TRBV2 and TRBJ2-7): EPEVTQTPSHQVTQMGQEVILRCVPISNHLYFYWYRQILGQKVEFLVSFYNNEISEKSEIFDDQFSVERPDGSNFTLKIRSTKLEDSAMYFCASMRLAASSYEQYFGPGTRLTVT.

The DNA of the CDR3 is TGTGCCAGCACCCTACTAGCGGGATGGCTCCGGGCCGGGGAGCTGTTTTTT. Its translation is CASTLLAGWLRAGELFF. The J gene is TRBJ2-2, the V gene TRBV7-2; 10 nucleotides align to TRBD2. CDR1 and CDR2 (germline): SGHTA, FQGNSA. V was clipped by 7 bases and J by 6 bases; unmatched bases: 14. The CDR3 has 17 residues.